The sequence of this T cell receptor beta chain was determined in a study of blood T cell repertoires in COVID-19. Across the study: Spain, Italy and the United States supplied samples that represented acute and convalescent COVID-19.

Seattle cases were enrolled at active infection and followed longitudinally. The V end lost 4 bases, the J end lost 6 bases, and 12 bases lay between the germline ends. Germline values: CDR1 ENHRY, CDR2 SYGVKD. The CDR3 is 14 amino acids. In the study's own analysis: It was from reference gene primer amplification that nucleated cell counts were estimated. Profiled with immunoSEQ multiplex PCR; TCRdb holds only in-frame clones, not every one. That table supplies the V and J calls and clone size; D and trimming were determined from the DNA. The sample contains almost 350,000 clones, roughly nine tenths of which appear only once.

The chain is built from TRBV10-3 and TRBJ2-2; D may be TRBD2 (6 bases). The sequencing sample was made of peripheral blood. The TCR comes from an older woman with COVID-19, enrolled during active disease. The CDR3 protein is CAISVRAGSGELFF. CDR3 nucleotides: TGTGCCATCAGTGTAAGGGCGGGGTCCGGGGAGCTGTTTTTT.